The entry below describes one T cell receptor beta chain. As yet, its antigen is unknown. The data were taken from a study of cytomegalovirus exposure and HLA in healthy donors. The wider study: Of all 380 or so donors who were genotyped, roughly 81% belonged to the Caucasian-associated ancestry cluster. Study conclusions and caveats: According to reports, the classifier identified cytomegalovirus status with high specificity and sensitivity. In vitro checks showed that three CMV-associated chains really do target CMV antigens.

With 60 Vbeta and 13 Jbeta primers, the PCR was carried out. Original handling: It was a later analysis that counted tens of millions of unique TCR beta chains, of which around 11 million were shared. Generated by immunoSEQ multiplex PCR, the TCRdb table keeps only in-frame clones and is missing some. That table gives V, J and clone size, and the DNA gave D and trimming. Seen in this sample are about 160,000 clones; the ten most common clones hold 1.3%. The CDR3 extends over 15 amino acids. J gave up 6 bases and V 5 bases, and 9 bases lay outside the gene matches. Germline V gene data show CDR1 as PRHDT and CDR2 as FYEKMQ (reference sequence).

The specimen was PBMCs. This sequence was found in a woman between 55 and 75 years old in good health and CMV-seronegative. J is TRBJ2-1 and V is TRBV13, with 8 bases aligning to TRBD2. This CDR3 reads CASSPQGLVGNEQFF. The DNA of the CDR3 is TGTGCCAGCAGCCCCCAGGGACTAGTAGGCAATGAGCAGTTCTTC.